This T cell receptor beta chain derives from a study of OX40 agonist ivuxolimab in advanced cancers. General study findings and limits: The CD4+ and CD8+ T cells in the blood had expanded clonally by week 6 at 0.1 to 3.0 mg/kg. Researchers did not establish what antigens the expanded peripheral T cells target. Patients who responded partially at 0.1-3.0 mg/kg showed clonal expansion ranking among the lowest.

Remarks on this clone: Its antigen is as yet unknown.

The CDR3 contains 14 residues. V lost 4 bases and J lost 2, with 8 bases in between. Looked up from germline, CDR1 is MNHNS and CDR2 is SASEGT. Baseline was the first blood sampling point, followed by cycle 4 day 1 and cycle 7 day 1. Data came from immunoSEQ multiplex PCR; TCRdb stores just in-frame clones and leaves some out. The sample comprises tens of thousands of clones, 89% of which are singletons, and more than 8% rests with the top ten. Sequenced material: CD4+ or CD8+ T cells sorted from blood, taken in a trial of the OX40 agonist ivuxolimab. The rearrangement uses TRBV6-1 and TRBJ1-4; no reliable D call. The receptor was isolated from an adult with an advanced solid tumor such as melanoma, head and neck, liver or kidney cancer. CDR3 loop: CASSGGGTNEKLFF. The DNA for the CDR3 is TGTGCCAGCAGTGGAGGTGGTACTAATGAAAAACTGTTTTTT.